This TCR beta chain was sequenced during a study of T cell repertoires in cytomegalovirus infection. Study-level information: Both recently identified HLA-C-restricted and well-studied HLA-B-restricted CMV epitopes were used in the study.

TCRdb used MiXCR to reprocess the reads, holding one entry per CDR3 protein. Among 450,000 to 650,000 distinct CDR3 sequences listed, about 39% were seen once. General study points: Identification of carriers of CMV plus the relevant HLA was achieved through cumulative public TCR beta family frequency. Within the response measured ex vivo, HLA-C-restricted CMV-specific TCR beta clonotypes were dominant.

Comment on this clonotype: Its antigen is still unknown.

The germline CDR1 and CDR2 sequences are DFQATT and SNEGSKA (reference sequence). CDR3 size: 14 residues. Trimming pared 3 bases from V and 0 bases from J, leaving 8 bases between. The V call is TRBV20-1, the J call TRBJ1-4, with D unresolved. The source of this sequence is a human donor in good health (CMV status not recorded). Some clones in this sample may be carry-over from other donors' samples. Sequenced material: cultured PBMCs, taken from culture after CMV antigen stimulation. The chain's CDR3 is CSASYGTTNEKLFF. The DNA for the CDR3 is TGCAGTGCTAGTTACGGTACAACTAATGAAAAACTGTTTTTT.